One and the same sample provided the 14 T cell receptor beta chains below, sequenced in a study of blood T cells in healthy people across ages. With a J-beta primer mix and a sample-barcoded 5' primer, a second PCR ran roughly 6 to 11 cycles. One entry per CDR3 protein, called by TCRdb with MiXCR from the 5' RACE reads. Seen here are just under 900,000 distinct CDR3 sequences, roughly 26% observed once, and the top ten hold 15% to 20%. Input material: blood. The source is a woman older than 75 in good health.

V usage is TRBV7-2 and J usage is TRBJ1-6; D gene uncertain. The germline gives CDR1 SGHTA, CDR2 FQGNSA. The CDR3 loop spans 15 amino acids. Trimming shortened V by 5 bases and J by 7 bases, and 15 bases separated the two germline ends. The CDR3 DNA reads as TGTGCCAGCAGCCAGGACGGAAGAGTAAATTCACCCCTCCACTTT. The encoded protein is CASSQDGRVNSPLHF.

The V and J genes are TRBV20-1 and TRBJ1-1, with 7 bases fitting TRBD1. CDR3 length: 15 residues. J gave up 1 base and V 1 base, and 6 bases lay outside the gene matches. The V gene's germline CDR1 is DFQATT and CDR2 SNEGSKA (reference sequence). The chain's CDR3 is CSARATNRGNTEAFF. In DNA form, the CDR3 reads TGCAGTGCTAGAGCAACGAACAGGGGGAACACTGAAGCTTTCTTT.

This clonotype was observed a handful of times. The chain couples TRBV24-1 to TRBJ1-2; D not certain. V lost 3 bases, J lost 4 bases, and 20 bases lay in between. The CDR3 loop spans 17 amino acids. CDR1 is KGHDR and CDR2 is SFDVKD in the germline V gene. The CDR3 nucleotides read TGTGCCACCAGTGATCGGACCCCTGCAGATCGGAGCTATGGCTACACCTTC. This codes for CATSDRTPADRSYGYTF.

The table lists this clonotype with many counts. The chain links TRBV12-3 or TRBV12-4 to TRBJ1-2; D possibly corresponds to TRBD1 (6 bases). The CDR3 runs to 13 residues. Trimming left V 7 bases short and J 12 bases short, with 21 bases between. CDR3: CASTYNGGASNTF. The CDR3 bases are TGTGCCAGCACCTATAACGGGGGCGCTTCTAACACCTTC.

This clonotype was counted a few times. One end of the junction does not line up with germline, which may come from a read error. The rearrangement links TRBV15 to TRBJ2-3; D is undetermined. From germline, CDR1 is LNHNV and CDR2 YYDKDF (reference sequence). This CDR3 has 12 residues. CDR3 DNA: TGTACCACCAGCAGAGGTACAGATACGCAGTATTTT. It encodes CTTSRGTDTQYF.

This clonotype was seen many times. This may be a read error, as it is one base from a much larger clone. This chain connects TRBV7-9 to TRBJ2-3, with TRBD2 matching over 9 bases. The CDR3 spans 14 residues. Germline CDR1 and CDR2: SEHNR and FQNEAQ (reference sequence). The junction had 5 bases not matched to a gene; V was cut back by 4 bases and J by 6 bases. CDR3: CASSCSSGADTQYF. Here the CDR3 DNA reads TGTGCCAGCAGCTGCTCTAGCGGGGCGGATACGCAGTATTTT.

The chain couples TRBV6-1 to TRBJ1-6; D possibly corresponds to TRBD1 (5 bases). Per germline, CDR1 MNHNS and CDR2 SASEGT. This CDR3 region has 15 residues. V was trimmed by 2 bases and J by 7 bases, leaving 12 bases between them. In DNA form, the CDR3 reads TGTGCCAGCAGTGAAAATGTTGGGGGAAATTCACCCCTCCACTTT. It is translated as CASSENVGGNSPLHF.

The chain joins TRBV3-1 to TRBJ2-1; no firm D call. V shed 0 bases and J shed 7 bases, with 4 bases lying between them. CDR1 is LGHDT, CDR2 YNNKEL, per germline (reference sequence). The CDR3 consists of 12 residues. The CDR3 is CASSQDRNEQFF. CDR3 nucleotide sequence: TGTGCCAGCAGCCAAGATAGGAATGAGCAGTTCTTC.

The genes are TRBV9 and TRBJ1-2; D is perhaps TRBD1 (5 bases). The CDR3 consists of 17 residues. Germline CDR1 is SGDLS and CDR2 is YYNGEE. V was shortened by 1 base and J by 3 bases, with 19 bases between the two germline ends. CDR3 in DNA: TGTGCCAGCAGCGTATCCGCCGGGACCTCCTACGACTATGGCTACACCTTC. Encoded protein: CASSVSAGTSYDYGYTF.

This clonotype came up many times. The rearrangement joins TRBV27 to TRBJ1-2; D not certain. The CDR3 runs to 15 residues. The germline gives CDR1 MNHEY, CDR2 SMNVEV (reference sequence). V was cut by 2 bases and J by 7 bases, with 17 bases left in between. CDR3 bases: TGTGCCAGCAGTTTAGACCCGAGATCCTCACGTGGCTACACCTTC. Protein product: CASSLDPRSSRGYTF.

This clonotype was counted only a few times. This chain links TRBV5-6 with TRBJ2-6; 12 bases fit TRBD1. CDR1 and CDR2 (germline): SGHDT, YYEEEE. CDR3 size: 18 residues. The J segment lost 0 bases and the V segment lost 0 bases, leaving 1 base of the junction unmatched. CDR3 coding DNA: TGTGCCAGCAGCTTGGCGGGACAGGGGGCCTCTGGGGCCAACGTCCTGACTTTC. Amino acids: CASSLAGQGASGANVLTF.

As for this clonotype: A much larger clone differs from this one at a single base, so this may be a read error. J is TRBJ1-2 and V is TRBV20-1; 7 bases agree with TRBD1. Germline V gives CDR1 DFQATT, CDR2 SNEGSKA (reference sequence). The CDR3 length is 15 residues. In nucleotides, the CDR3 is TGCAGTGTTAGAGCGTACGCCAGGGGGTTAGATGGCTACACCTTC. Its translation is CSVRAYARGLDGYTF.

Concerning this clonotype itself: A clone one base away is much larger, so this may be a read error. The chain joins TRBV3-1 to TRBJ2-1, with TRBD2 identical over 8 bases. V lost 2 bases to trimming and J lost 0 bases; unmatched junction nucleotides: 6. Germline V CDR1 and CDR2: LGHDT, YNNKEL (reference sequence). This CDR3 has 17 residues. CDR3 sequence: CASSQPERGTSYNEQFF. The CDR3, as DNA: TGTGCCAGCAGCCAACCCGAGCGGGGGACCTCCTACAATGAGCAGTTCTTC.

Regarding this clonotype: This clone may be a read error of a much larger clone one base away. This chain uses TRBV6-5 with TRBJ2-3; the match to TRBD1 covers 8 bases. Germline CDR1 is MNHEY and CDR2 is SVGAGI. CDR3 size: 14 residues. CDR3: CAGRGLGAPDTQYF. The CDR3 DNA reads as TGTGCCGGCAGGGGGCTGGGGGCCCCAGATACGCAGTATTTT.